This TCR beta chain was captured by sequencing in a study of OX40 agonist ivuxolimab in advanced cancers. The germline gives CDR1 SGHTA, CDR2 FQGNSA. V lost 6 bases to trimming and J lost 5 bases; unmatched junction nucleotides: 12. The CDR3 consists of 15 residues. Clones were read by immunoSEQ multiplex PCR, and TCRdb kept only the in-frame ones, dropping some. The data hold 50,000 to 70,000 clones, with around four fifths observed a single time. The chain combines TRBV7-2 with TRBJ2-5; the match to TRBD2 covers 7 bases. The sequence was obtained from an adult with an advanced solid tumor such as melanoma, head and neck, liver or kidney cancer. Source: CD4+ or CD8+ T cells sorted from blood, taken in a trial of the OX40 agonist ivuxolimab. In nucleotides, the CDR3 is TGTGCCAGCAGTAAAGATTTGGGGGGGAGGGAGACCCAGTACTTC. Amino acid sequence: CASSKDLGGRETQYF.